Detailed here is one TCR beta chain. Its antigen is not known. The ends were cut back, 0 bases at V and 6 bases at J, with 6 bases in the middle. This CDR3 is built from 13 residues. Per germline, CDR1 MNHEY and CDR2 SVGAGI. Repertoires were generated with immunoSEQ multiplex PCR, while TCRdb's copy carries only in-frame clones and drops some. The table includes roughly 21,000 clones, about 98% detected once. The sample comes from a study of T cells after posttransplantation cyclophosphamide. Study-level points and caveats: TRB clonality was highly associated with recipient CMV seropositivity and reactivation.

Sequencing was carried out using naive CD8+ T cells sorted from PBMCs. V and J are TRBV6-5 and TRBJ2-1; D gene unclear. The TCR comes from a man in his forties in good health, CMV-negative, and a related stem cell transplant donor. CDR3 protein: CASSYSSPNEQFF. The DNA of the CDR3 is TGTGCCAGCAGTTACTCGAGCCCCAATGAGCAGTTCTTC.